Following are 14 T cell receptor beta chains from one sample sequenced in a study of blood T cells in healthy people across ages. Through a sample-barcoded 5' primer and a J-beta primer mix, a second PCR was run for roughly 6 to 12 cycles. Each CDR3 protein is one row after TCRdb ran MiXCR on the 5' RACE reads. The sample has 1.5 million to 2 million distinct CDR3 sequences, about 28% seen once; the top ten hold 6.5% to 8.5%. The material sequenced was blood. These receptors originate from a woman aged 25 to 39 in good health.

CDR3 nucleotide sequence: TGTGCCAGCAGCCAACGACTAGCGGGGGGGCCGGTGGATACGCAGTATTTT. This codes for CASSQRLAGGPVDTQYF. The rearrangement links TRBV7-9 to TRBJ2-3, with 14 nucleotides matching TRBD2. The CDR3 covers 17 residues. V was clipped by 5 bases and J by 6 bases; unmatched bases: 10. The germline V gene encodes CDR1 SEHNR and CDR2 FQNEAQ (reference sequence).

The chain has TRBV7-6 and TRBJ1-2; tentative D call: TRBD1 (5 bases). Germline loops: CDR1 SGHVS, CDR2 FNYEAQ. The CDR3 loop spans 14 amino acids. Trimming took 1 base from V and 8 from J, leaving 14 bases between them. Here the CDR3 reads CASSLDSGGRGYTF. In nucleotides, the CDR3 is TGTGCCAGCAGCTTAGACAGCGGGGGTCGGGGCTACACCTTC.

As regards this clonotype: One junction end disagrees with the germline gene, perhaps due to a read error. The J gene is TRBJ1-2, the V gene TRBV27; 7 bases match TRBD1. The CDR3 spans 14 residues. CDR1 and CDR2 from the germline V gene are MNHEY and SMNVEV (reference sequence). CDR3 protein: CASSRQTGNCGYTF. In DNA form, the CDR3 reads TGTGCCAGCAGTAGGCAGACAGGGAACTGTGGCTACACCTTC.

This clonotype turned up a few times. The rearrangement uses TRBV6-6 and TRBJ1-1; D unclear. The CDR3 covers 13 residues. The ends were cut back, 4 bases at V and 6 bases at J, with 12 bases in the middle. The germline gives CDR1 MNHNY, CDR2 SVGAGI (reference sequence). The CDR3 spells CASSFSTDSEAFF. DNA for the CDR3: TGTGCCAGCAGTTTTAGTACCGACTCTGAAGCTTTCTTT.

Comments on this clonotype: One base away lies a much larger clone, so this may be a sequencing read error. The chain recombines TRBV28 with TRBJ2-7; no definite D call. The CDR3 is 16 amino acids. Germline values: CDR1 MDHEN, CDR2 SYDVKM. Here the CDR3 reads CANSLRTRISSYEQYF. As DNA, the CDR3 is TGTGCCAACAGTTTACGTACAAGGATAAGCTCCTACGAGCAGTACTTC.

This clonotype came up a few times. This chain uses TRBV20-1 with TRBJ2-1; 11 bases fit TRBD2. The J segment lost 6 bases and the V segment lost 0 bases, leaving 7 bases of the junction unmatched. The CDR3 spans 16 residues. Germline V gene sequence: CDR1 DFQATT, CDR2 SNEGSKA (reference sequence). In DNA, the CDR3 is TGCAGTGCTAGAGATCCGGTAGCGGGGGGGCCCAATGAGCAGTTCTTC. This gives the protein CSARDPVAGGPNEQFF.

The chain carries TRBV6-2 or TRBV6-3 and TRBJ1-2; 12 bases map to TRBD1. Germline values: CDR1 MNHEY, CDR2 SVGEGT. The V gene end was trimmed by 6 bases and the J gene end by 2 bases; junction bases not matched to a gene: 7. CDR3 size: 16 residues. The DNA of the CDR3 is TGTGCCAGCAGACCCCGGGACAGGGGGCCCAACTATGGCTACACCTTC. It is translated as CASRPRDRGPNYGYTF.

The CDR3 coding sequence is TGTGCCAGCAGCTTGAGAGGGGATAACTATGGCTACACCTTC. It translates to CASSLRGDNYGYTF. The V call is TRBV7-2, the J call TRBJ1-2; maybe TRBD1 (5 bases). V lost 3 bases and J 1 base, leaving 9 bases between the germline ends. The germline V gene has CDR1 SGHTA and CDR2 FQGNSA. The CDR3 has 14 residues.

The chain carries TRBV7-9 and TRBJ1-2; no firm D call. Germline V gene sequence: CDR1 SEHNR, CDR2 FQNEAQ (reference sequence). The CDR3 extends over 12 amino acids. V lost 6 bases and J lost 0, with 5 bases in between. The CDR3 protein is CASRRSNYGYTF. CDR3 coding DNA: TGTGCCAGCAGAAGGTCTAACTATGGCTACACCTTC. Full variable domain (missing parts from reference TRBV7-9 and TRBJ1-2): DTGVSQNPRHKITKRGQNVTFRCDPISEHNRLYWYRQTLGQGPEFLTYFQNEAQLEKSRLLSDRFSAERPKGSFSTLEIQRTEQGDSAMYLCASRRSNYGYTFGSGTRLTVV.

Comment on this clonotype: At one of its ends the junction is not consistent with the germline gene, which may arise from a read error. This rearrangement joins TRBV28 to TRBJ2-5; TRBD2 is a possible D gene (5 bases). Germline CDR1 is MDHEN and CDR2 is SYDVKM. CDR3 size: 11 residues. This chain's CDR3 is CASSLDYEQDF. The CDR3 coding sequence is TGTGCCAGCAGTCTCGACTACGAGCAGGACTTC. Using reference TRBV28 and TRBJ2-5 for the parts outside the CDR3, the full variable domain is DVKVTQSSRYLVKRTGEKVFLECVQDMDHENMFWYRQDPGLGLRLIYFSYDVKMKEKGDIPEGYSVSREKKERFSLILESASTNQTSMYLCASSLDYEQDFGPGTRLLVL.

This clonotype was counted between two and nine times. This chain connects TRBV27 to TRBJ1-4; the match to TRBD1 covers 11 bases. Germline V gives CDR1 MNHEY, CDR2 SMNVEV (reference sequence). The CDR3 runs 16 residues. After removal of 3 bases from V and 3 bases from J, the junction contained 3 bases not matched to a gene. Written as DNA, the CDR3 is TGTGCCAGCAGTTTGGGACAGGGGGGTTCTAATGAAAAACTGTTTTTT. This sequence encodes CASSLGQGGSNEKLFF.

This clonotype has at least ten counts. CDR3 sequence: CASSPTGAEETQYF. The CDR3 DNA reads as TGCGCCAGCAGCCCGACAGGGGCCGAAGAGACCCAGTACTTC. The chain couples TRBV5-1 to TRBJ2-5; 8 positions agree with TRBD1. J gave up 3 bases and V 4 bases, and 5 bases lay outside the gene matches. Germline V gene lookup returns CDR1 SGHRS and CDR2 YFSETQ. There are 14 residues in the CDR3.

The gene calls are TRBV2 and TRBJ2-5, with no clear D. V was clipped by 1 base and J by 5 bases, with 11 bases between them. Germline V gene lookup returns CDR1 SNHLY and CDR2 FYNNEI. The CDR3 is made up of 14 amino acids. The CDR3 DNA reads TGTGCCAGCAGTGAAGAGGGCCTCATGGAGACCCAGTACTTC. Translating it yields CASSEEGLMETQYF. Filled out from reference TRBV2 and TRBJ2-5, the complete variable domain reads EPEVTQTPSHQVTQMGQEVILRCVPISNHLYFYWYRQILGQKVEFLVSFYNNEISEKSEIFDDQFSVERPDGSNFTLKIRSTKLEDSAMYFCASSEEGLMETQYFGPGTRLLVL.

This clonotype came up a few times. V usage is TRBV7-9 and J usage is TRBJ2-7; 7 bases align to TRBD1. V lost 5 bases, J lost 3 bases, and 7 bases stayed unmatched. The CDR3 is made up of 14 amino acids. Germline CDR1 and CDR2: SEHNR and FQNEAQ (reference sequence). Here the CDR3 reads CASSLQGQNYEQYF. The CDR3 DNA sequence: TGTGCCAGCAGCCTCCAGGGACAGAACTACGAGCAGTACTTC.